What follows are 25 T cell receptor beta chains derived from one specimen sequenced in a study of blood T cell repertoires in COVID-19. Repertoires were generated with immunoSEQ multiplex PCR, while TCRdb's copy carries only in-frame clones and drops some. The sample gives 140,000 to 150,000 clones, roughly 89% of which show up once; more than 3.5% is in the top ten. Sequenced material: PBMCs or T cells enriched from blood (not recorded which). The receptors come from a middle-aged man who had recovered from COVID-19.

V usage is TRBV19 and J usage is TRBJ1-1; D perhaps matches TRBD1 (5 bases). Germline CDR1 and CDR2: LNHDA and SQIVND (reference sequence). The CDR3 spans 14 residues. V lost 3 bases, J lost 3 bases, and 11 bases lay in between. In nucleotides, the CDR3 is TGTGCCAGTAGTATCTCGCCGGGGGACACTGAAGCTTTCTTT. It yields the protein CASSISPGDTEAFF.

This chain uses TRBV19 with TRBJ1-6; tentative D call: TRBD1 (6 bases). CDR3 length: 15 amino acids. Deletions cut 5 bases from V and 9 bases from J, with 17 bases between. Germline CDR1 is LNHDA and CDR2 is SQIVND (reference sequence). DNA of the CDR3: TGTGCCAGTAGTCCTAACGGGACACCTTTTTCACCCCTCCACTTT. It codes for CASSPNGTPFSPLHF.

This clone was seen a single time. At the DNA level, this CDR3 is encoded by other sequences in the same sample as well. This chain uses TRBV28 with TRBJ1-2; D gene uncertain. The CDR3 length is 12 residues. The V gene's germline CDR1 is MDHEN and CDR2 SYDVKM. V shed 6 bases and J shed 4 bases, with 9 bases lying between them. The CDR3 nucleotides read TGTGCCAGCAGAGTAGGAGGCTATGGCTACACCTTC. This gives the protein CASRVGGYGYTF.

The genes are TRBV18 and TRBJ2-3; maybe TRBD2 (6 bases). The V and J ends lost 3 bases and 8 bases respectively, with 24 bases between them. There are 17 residues in the CDR3. In germline, CDR1 is KGHSH, CDR2 LQKENI. This CDR3 is CASSPSHERASLATQYF. In nucleotides, the CDR3 is TGTGCCAGCTCACCTAGCCACGAGCGGGCGAGCTTAGCTACGCAGTATTTT.

J is TRBJ1-5 and V is TRBV19; D remains ambiguous. The CDR3 sequence is 13 residues long. Trimming removed 3 bases from V and 3 bases from J, with 6 bases in between. Germline CDR1 LNHDA, CDR2 SQIVND (reference sequence). This chain's CDR3 is CASSMAANQPQHF. The CDR3 DNA sequence: TGTGCCAGTAGTATGGCTGCCAATCAGCCCCAGCATTTT.

This sequence joins TRBV7-3 and TRBJ2-5; D not resolved. The CDR3 loop spans 15 amino acids. The germline V and J ends were trimmed by 0 bases and 4 bases, with 12 bases remaining between them. Germline values: CDR1 SGHTA, CDR2 FQGTGA. In nucleotides, the CDR3 is TGTGCCAGCAGCTTAACGGGCAGGTATGGAGAGACCCAGTACTTC. As protein: CASSLTGRYGETQYF. Combining the CDR3 with reference TRBV7-3 and TRBJ2-5 gives the whole variable domain GAGVSQTPSNKVTEKGKYVELRCDPISGHTALYWYRQSLGQGPEFLIYFQGTGAADDSGLPNDRFFAVRPEGSVSTLKIQRTERGDSAVYLCASSLTGRYGETQYFGPGTRLLVL.

The chain uses TRBV6-5 and TRBJ1-2, with D hard to call. V was clipped by 0 bases and J by 7 bases, with 9 bases between them. In germline, CDR1 is MNHEY, CDR2 SVGAGI. This CDR3 is built from 13 residues. The CDR3 nucleotides are TGTGCCAGCAGTTACTCGAGCTGGGCTGGCTACACCTTC. Translating gives CASSYSSWAGYTF.

CDR3 protein: CASSSTRDWYSYNEQFF. The CDR3 bases are TGTGCCAGCAGCTCAACCCGGGACTGGTACTCCTACAATGAGCAGTTCTTC. V and J are TRBV7-8 and TRBJ2-1; TRBD2 is a possible D gene (6 bases). CDR3 length equals 17 residues. Germline CDR1 reads SGHVS; CDR2 reads FQNEAQ. The V end lost 4 bases, the J end lost 0 bases, and 16 bases lay between the germline ends.

This chain uses TRBV30 with TRBJ1-2, with no clear D. The CDR3 spans 14 residues. Germline values: CDR1 GTSNPN, CDR2 SVGIG (reference sequence). V was shortened by 1 base and J by 11 bases, with 20 bases between the two germline ends. CDR3: CAWSDAPWELSYTF. The CDR3 nucleotides are TGTGCCTGGAGTGATGCGCCCTGGGAGCTTAGTTACACCTTC.

The V gene is TRBV5-6, the J gene TRBJ2-3; 10 bases match TRBD1. The CDR3 contains 15 residues. CDR1 and CDR2 from the germline V gene are SGHDT and YYEEEE. The junction had 8 bases not matched to a gene; V was cut back by 4 bases and J by 6 bases. For the CDR3, the DNA is TGTGCCAGCAGCGGGACCGGGACAGGGGAGGATACGCAGTATTTT. It translates to CASSGTGTGEDTQYF.

This clone was detected a few times. The rearrangement joins TRBV24-1 to TRBJ2-3; D is unresolved. The CDR3 extends over 11 amino acids. V was cut by 12 bases and J by 11 bases, with 17 bases left in between. CDR1 and CDR2 from the germline V gene are KGHDR and SFDVKD. CDR3 sequence (DNA): TGTGCCCCGCCCCCGGTCTCTCTGCAGTATTTT. This encodes CAPPPVSLQYF.

This clone is a singleton in its sample. The genes are TRBV6-4 and TRBJ2-7; TRBD2 aligns across 12 bases. Germline lookup yields CDR1 MRHNA and CDR2 SNTAGT. The CDR3 is 18 amino acids. V shed 0 bases and J 6 bases; nucleotides not matched to a gene: 12. The DNA of the CDR3 is TGTGCCAGCAGTGACTCGAAGATTACTAGCGGGGGGCTCGGCGAGCAGTACGTC. Translation gives CASSDSKITSGGLGEQYV.

This clone has a single count. The chain couples TRBV7-2 to TRBJ1-6; D gene ambiguous. The CDR3 spans 12 residues. The ends were cut back, 3 bases at V and 12 bases at J, with 9 bases in the middle. Germline V lookup: CDR1 SGHTA, CDR2 FQGNSA. The CDR3 bases are TGTGCCAGCAGCTTCATCGGGGAACCCCTCCACTTT. Translated, it gives CASSFIGEPLHF.

This sequence joins TRBV18 and TRBJ1-4; no clear D gene. There are 11 residues in the CDR3. Germline values: CDR1 KGHSH, CDR2 LQKENI. The ends were cut back, 3 bases at V and 7 bases at J, with 3 bases in the middle. CDR3 in DNA: TGTGCCAGCTCACCCAGTGAAAAACTGTTTTTT. Amino acids: CASSPSEKLFF.

The CDR3 spells CASSISRGRETQYF. The CDR3 nucleotides read TGTGCCAGTAGTATTTCGAGGGGGCGGGAGACCCAGTACTTC. This rearrangement joins TRBV19 to TRBJ2-5; 7 bases map to TRBD1. The CDR3 has 14 amino acids. V lost 3 bases to trimming and J lost 5 bases; unmatched junction nucleotides: 6. CDR1 and CDR2 (germline): LNHDA, SQIVND (reference sequence). Full variable domain (missing parts from reference TRBV19 and TRBJ2-5): DGGITQSPKYLFRKEGQNVTLSCEQNLNHDAMYWYRQDPGQGLRLIYYSQIVNDFQKGDIAEGYSVSREKKESFPLTVTSAQKNPTAFYLCASSISRGRETQYFGPGTRLLVL.

This rearrangement joins TRBV30 to TRBJ2-2; maybe TRBD1 (6 bases). The length of the CDR3 is 15 residues. V lost 5 bases, J lost 4 bases, and 17 bases lay in between. Germline values: CDR1 GTSNPN, CDR2 SVGIG (reference sequence). The CDR3 DNA reads TGTGCCTGGGCCCTCAAAACAGGGATCACCGGGGAGCTGTTTTTT. It is translated as CAWALKTGITGELFF.

The chain is built from TRBV7-2 and TRBJ2-3; perhaps TRBD1 as D (7 bases). Germline V CDR1 and CDR2: SGHTA, FQGNSA. This CDR3 contains 16 residues. Trimming pared 0 bases from V and 6 bases from J, leaving 16 bases between. The CDR3 nucleotides read TGTGCCAGCAGCTTAGCGTCGGTGGCAGGGGGGGATACGCAGTATTTT. This translates into CASSLASVAGGDTQYF.

V gene TRBV6-5 combines with J gene TRBJ1-3; D gene ambiguous. The V end was cut by 7 bases, the J end by 0 bases, with 4 bases between. Per germline, CDR1 MNHEY and CDR2 SVGAGI. The CDR3 length is 12 residues. DNA of the CDR3: TGTGCCAGCACCTCCTCTGGAAACACCATATATTTT. This gives the protein CASTSSGNTIYF.

This clone appeared a single time. V gene TRBV5-4 combines with J gene TRBJ1-4, with 8 bases that match TRBD1. CDR3 length: 16 residues. CDR1 is SGHNT, CDR2 YYREEE, per germline (reference sequence). Trimming at V came to 0 bases and at J to 3 bases, leaving 4 bases not matched to a gene. CDR3 sequence (DNA): TGTGCCAGCAGCTTGGGGACAGGGTATTCTAATGAAAAACTGTTTTTT. Protein sequence: CASSLGTGYSNEKLFF.

The chain employs TRBV4-3 and TRBJ2-6; D is uncertain. Trimming pared 3 bases from V and 0 bases from J, leaving 6 bases between. This CDR3 contains 15 residues. CDR1 is LGHNA and CDR2 is YSLEER in the germline V gene. CDR3 region: CASSHGFSGANVLTF. The CDR3 DNA sequence: TGCGCCAGCAGCCACGGGTTCTCTGGGGCCAACGTCCTGACTTTC.

The chain recombines TRBV18 with TRBJ2-5, with 9 bases lining up with TRBD2. The germline V gene has CDR1 KGHSH and CDR2 LQKENI. The CDR3 contains 16 residues. V was pared by 3 bases and J by 5 bases, with 10 bases of the junction left unmatched. In nucleotides, the CDR3 is TGTGCCAGCTCACCTCGAGGCGGGAGGGGTATGGAGACCCAGTACTTC. Protein: CASSPRGGRGMETQYF.

The chain has TRBV28 and TRBJ2-7, with 12 bases fitting TRBD2. Looked up from germline, CDR1 is MDHEN and CDR2 is SYDVKM. The CDR3 sequence is 16 residues long. With 5 bases clipped from V and 2 bases from J, the junction kept 7 bases outside the gene matches. The DNA for the CDR3 is TGTGCCAGCAGTCGGACTAGCGGGAAAATGGCCTACGAGCAGTACTTC. Translated, it gives CASSRTSGKMAYEQYF. Together with reference TRBV28 and TRBJ2-7, the CDR3 gives the full variable domain: DVKVTQSSRYLVKRTGEKVFLECVQDMDHENMFWYRQDPGLGLRLIYFSYDVKMKEKGDIPEGYSVSREKKERFSLILESASTNQTSMYLCASSRTSGKMAYEQYFGPGTRLTVT.

The chain combines TRBV9 with TRBJ1-4; D remains ambiguous. This CDR3 spans 17 amino acids. Trimming took off 0 bases at V and 1 base at J, with 13 bases between the two ends. CDR1 is SGDLS and CDR2 is YYNGEE in the germline V gene. This chain's CDR3 is CASSVAGRIGTNEKLFF. CDR3 nucleotides: TGTGCCAGCAGCGTAGCGGGAAGGATAGGAACTAATGAAAAACTGTTTTTT. Looking up the rest from reference TRBV9 and TRBJ1-4 gives the full variable domain: DSGVTQTPKHLITATGQRVTLRCSPRSGDLSVYWYQQSLDQGLQFLIQYYNGEERAKGNILERFSAQQFPDLHSELNLSSLELGDSALYFCASSVAGRIGTNEKLFFGSGTQLSVL.

This chain links TRBV5-3 with TRBJ2-1; 7 bases align to TRBD2. TRBV5-3 is an ORF for which the function is uncertain. The CDR3 contains 16 residues. Trimming removed 1 base from V and 5 bases from J; junction bases left unmatched: 9. The CDR3, as DNA: TGTGCCAGAAGCTTGTCCGTTAGCGGGCTTAACAATGAGCAGTTCTTC. Its protein is CARSLSVSGLNNEQFF.

This chain links TRBV4-1 with TRBJ1-5; D is undetermined. This CDR3 is 15 amino acids long. The germline gives CDR1 MGHRA, CDR2 YSYEKL. V lost 2 bases and J 6 bases, leaving 14 bases between the germline ends. The CDR3 coding sequence is TGCGCCAGCAGCCAATCCTCCGGCGGGGTTCAGCCCCAGCATTTT. Protein sequence: CASSQSSGGVQPQHF.